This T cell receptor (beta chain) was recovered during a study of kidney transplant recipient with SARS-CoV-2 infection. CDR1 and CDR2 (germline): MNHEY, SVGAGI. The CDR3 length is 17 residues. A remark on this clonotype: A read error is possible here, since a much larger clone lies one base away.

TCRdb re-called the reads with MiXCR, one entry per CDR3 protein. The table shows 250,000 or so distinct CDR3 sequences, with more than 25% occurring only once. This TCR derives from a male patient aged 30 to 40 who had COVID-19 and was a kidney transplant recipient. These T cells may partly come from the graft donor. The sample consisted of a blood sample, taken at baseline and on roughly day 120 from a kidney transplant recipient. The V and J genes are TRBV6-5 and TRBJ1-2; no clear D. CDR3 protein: CAGSTVVSMRKTYGYTF. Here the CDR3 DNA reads TGTGCCGGCAGTACGGTCGTCTCTATGCGAAAGACCTATGGCTACACCTTC.